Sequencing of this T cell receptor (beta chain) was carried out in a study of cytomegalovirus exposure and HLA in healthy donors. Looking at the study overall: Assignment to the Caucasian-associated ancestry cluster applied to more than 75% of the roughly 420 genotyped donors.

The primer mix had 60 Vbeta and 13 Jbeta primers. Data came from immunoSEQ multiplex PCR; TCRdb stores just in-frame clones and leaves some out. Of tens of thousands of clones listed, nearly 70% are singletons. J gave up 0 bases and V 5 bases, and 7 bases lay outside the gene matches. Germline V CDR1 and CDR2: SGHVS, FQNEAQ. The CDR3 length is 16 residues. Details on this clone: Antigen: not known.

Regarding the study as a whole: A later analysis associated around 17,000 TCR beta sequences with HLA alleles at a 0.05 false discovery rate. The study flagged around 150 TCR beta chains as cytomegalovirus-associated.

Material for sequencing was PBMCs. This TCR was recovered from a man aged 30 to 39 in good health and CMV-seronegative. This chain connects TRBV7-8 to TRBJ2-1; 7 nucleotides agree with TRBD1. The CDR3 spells CASSPGTVSSYNEQFF. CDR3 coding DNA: TGTGCCAGCAGCCCAGGGACAGTGAGCTCCTACAATGAGCAGTTCTTC.